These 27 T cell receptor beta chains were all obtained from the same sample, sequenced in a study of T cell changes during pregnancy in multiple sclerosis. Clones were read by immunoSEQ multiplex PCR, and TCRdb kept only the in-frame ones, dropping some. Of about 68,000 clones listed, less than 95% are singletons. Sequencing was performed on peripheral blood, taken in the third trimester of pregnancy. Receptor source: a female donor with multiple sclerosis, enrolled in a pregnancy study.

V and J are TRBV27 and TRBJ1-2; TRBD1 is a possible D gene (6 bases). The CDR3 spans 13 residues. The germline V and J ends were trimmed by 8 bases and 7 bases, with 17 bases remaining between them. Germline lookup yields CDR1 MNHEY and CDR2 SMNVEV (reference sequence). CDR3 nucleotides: TGTGCCAGCGGAGAAGTACAGGGTACTGGCTACACCTTC. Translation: CASGEVQGTGYTF.

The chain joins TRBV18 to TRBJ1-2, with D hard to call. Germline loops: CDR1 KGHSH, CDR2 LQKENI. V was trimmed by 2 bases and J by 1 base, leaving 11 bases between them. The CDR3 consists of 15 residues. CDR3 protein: CASSPDTSINYGYTF. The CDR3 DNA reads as TGTGCCAGCTCACCAGACACGTCGATTAACTATGGCTACACCTTC.

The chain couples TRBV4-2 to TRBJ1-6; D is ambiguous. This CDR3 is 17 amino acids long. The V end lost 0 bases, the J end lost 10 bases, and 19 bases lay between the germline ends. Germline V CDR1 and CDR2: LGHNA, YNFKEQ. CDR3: CASSQEQASPIRSPLHF. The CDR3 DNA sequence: TGTGCCAGCAGCCAAGAGCAGGCGTCGCCCATTAGGTCACCCCTCCACTTT.

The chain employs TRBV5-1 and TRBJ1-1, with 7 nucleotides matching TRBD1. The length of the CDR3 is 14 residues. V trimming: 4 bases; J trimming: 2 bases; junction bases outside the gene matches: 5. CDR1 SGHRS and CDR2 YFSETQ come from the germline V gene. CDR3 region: CASSAQGTNTEAFF. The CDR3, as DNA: TGCGCCAGCAGCGCACAGGGGACTAACACTGAAGCTTTCTTT.

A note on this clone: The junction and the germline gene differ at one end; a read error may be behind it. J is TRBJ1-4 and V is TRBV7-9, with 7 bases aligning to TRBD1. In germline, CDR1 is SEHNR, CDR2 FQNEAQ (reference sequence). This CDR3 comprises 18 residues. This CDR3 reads CASTLGTGVTAANEKLFF. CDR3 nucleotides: TGTGCCAGCACCTTAGGAACAGGGGTGACGGCAGCTAATGAAAAACTGTTTTTT.

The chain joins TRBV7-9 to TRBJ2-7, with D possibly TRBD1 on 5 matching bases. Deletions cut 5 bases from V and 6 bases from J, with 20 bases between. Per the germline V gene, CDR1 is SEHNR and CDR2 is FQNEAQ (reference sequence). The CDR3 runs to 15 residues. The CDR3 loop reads CASSPWVWQGGEQYF. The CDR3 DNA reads TGTGCCAGCAGCCCCTGGGTCTGGCAGGGCGGCGAGCAGTACTTC.

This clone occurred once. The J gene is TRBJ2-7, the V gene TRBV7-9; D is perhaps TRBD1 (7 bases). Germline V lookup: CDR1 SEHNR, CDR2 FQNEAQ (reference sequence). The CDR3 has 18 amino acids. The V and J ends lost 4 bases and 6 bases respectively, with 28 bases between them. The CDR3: CASSSTGRGAGRVGEQYF. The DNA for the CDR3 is TGTGCCAGCAGCTCCACAGGCAGGGGGGCGGGCCGGGTAGGCGAGCAGTACTTC.

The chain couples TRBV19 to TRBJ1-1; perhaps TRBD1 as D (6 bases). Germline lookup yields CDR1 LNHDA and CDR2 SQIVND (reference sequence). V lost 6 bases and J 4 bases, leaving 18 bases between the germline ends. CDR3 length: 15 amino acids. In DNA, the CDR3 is TGTGCCAGTAGAAGACCTGAACAGGGACCCACTGAAGCTTTCTTT. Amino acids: CASRRPEQGPTEAFF. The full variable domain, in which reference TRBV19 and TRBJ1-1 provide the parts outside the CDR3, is DGGITQSPKYLFRKEGQNVTLSCEQNLNHDAMYWYRQDPGQGLRLIYYSQIVNDFQKGDIAEGYSVSREKKESFPLTVTSAQKNPTAFYLCASRRPEQGPTEAFFGQGTRLTVV.

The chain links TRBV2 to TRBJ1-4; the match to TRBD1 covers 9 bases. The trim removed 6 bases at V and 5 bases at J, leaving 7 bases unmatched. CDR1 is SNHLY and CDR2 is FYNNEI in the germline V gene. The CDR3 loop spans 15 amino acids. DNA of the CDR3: TGTGCCAGCAGAAATCCGGGACAGGGAAATGAAAAACTGTTTTTT. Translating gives CASRNPGQGNEKLFF.

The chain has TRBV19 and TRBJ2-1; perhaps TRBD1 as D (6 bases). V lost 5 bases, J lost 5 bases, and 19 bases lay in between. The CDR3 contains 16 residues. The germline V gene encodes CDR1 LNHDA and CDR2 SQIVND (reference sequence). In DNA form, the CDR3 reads TGTGCCAGTAGTCCAAGTGGGGCCTCAGGGGACAATGAGCAGTTCTTC. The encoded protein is CASSPSGASGDNEQFF.

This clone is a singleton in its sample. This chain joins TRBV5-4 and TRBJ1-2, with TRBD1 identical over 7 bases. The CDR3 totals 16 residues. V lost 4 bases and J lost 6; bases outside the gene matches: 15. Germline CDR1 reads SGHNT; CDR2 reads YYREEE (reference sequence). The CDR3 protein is CASSLRQGPAGDGYTF. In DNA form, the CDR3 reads TGTGCCAGCAGCCTCCGACAGGGACCCGCCGGGGATGGCTACACCTTC.

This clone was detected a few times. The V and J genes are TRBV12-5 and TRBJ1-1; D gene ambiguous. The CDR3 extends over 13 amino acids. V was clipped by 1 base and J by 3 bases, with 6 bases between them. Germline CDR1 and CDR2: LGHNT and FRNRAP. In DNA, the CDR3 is TGTGCTAGTGGTTTGGACAGTTACACTGAAGCTTTCTTT. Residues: CASGLDSYTEAFF.

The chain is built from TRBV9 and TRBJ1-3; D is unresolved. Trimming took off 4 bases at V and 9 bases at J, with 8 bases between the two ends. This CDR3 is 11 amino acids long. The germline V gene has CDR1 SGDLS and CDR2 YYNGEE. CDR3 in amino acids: CASSREGTIYF. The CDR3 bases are TGTGCCAGCAGCCGTGAGGGCACCATATATTTT.

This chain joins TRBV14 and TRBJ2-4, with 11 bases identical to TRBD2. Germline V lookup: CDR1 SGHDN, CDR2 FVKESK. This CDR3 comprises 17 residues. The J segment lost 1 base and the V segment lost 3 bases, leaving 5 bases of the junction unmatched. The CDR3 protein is CASSQTIAGGAKNIQYF. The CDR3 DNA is TGTGCCAGCAGCCAGACAATAGCGGGGGGGGCCAAAAACATTCAGTACTTC.

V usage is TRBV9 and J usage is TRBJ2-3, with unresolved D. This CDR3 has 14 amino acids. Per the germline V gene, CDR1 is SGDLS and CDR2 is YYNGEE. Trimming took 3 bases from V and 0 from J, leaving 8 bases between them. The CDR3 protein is CASSELTSTDTQYF. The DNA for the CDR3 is TGTGCCAGCAGCGAGTTGACTAGCACAGATACGCAGTATTTT.

CDR3 sequence (DNA): TGCGCCAGCAGCCAGCTTGCGGGGGTGTCCTCCTACAATGAGCAGTTCTTC. It translates to CASSQLAGVSSYNEQFF. The V call is TRBV4-3, the J call TRBJ2-1; TRBD2 aligns across 7 bases. Germline CDR1 reads LGHNA; CDR2 reads YSLEER. The length of the CDR3 is 17 residues. V shed 3 bases and J 0 bases; nucleotides not matched to a gene: 8.

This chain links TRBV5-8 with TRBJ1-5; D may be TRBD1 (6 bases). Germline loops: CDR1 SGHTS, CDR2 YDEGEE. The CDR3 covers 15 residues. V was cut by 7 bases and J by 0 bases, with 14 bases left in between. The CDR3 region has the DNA TGTGCCAGCCAATTGGGGGCCCTTAGCAATCAGCCCCAGCATTTT. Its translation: CASQLGALSNQPQHF.

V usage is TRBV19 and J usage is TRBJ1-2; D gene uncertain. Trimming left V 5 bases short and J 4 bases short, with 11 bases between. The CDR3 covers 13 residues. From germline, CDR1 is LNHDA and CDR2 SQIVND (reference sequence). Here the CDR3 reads CASSDTDSYGYTF. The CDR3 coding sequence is TGTGCCAGTAGTGACACGGATTCCTATGGCTACACCTTC.

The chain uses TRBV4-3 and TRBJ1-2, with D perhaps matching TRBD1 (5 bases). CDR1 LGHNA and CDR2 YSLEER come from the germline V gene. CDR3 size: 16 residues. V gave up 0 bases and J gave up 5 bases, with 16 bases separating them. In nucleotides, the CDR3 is TGCGCCAGCAGCCAAGACTACGGGGGTGGAGGGTATGGCTACACCTTC. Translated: CASSQDYGGGGYGYTF.

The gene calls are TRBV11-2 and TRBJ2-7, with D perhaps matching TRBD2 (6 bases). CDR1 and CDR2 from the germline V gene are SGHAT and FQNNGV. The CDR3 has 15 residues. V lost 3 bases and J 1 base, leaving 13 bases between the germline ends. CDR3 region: CASSFATGLSYEQYF. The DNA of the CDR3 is TGTGCCAGCAGCTTCGCTACGGGACTTTCCTACGAGCAGTACTTC.

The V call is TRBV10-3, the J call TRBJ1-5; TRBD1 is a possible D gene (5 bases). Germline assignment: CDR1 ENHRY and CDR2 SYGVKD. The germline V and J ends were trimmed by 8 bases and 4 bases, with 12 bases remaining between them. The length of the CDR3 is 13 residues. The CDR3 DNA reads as TGTGCCATCTGCCAGGGTGGGAATCAGCCCCAGCATTTT. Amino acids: CAICQGGNQPQHF.

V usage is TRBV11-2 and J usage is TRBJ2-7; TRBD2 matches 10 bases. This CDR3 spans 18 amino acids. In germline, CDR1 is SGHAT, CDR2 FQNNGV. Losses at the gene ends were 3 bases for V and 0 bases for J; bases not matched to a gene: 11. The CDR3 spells CASSLTKRTSGPSYEQYF. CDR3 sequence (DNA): TGTGCCAGCAGCTTGACAAAGAGGACTAGCGGTCCCTCCTACGAGCAGTACTTC.

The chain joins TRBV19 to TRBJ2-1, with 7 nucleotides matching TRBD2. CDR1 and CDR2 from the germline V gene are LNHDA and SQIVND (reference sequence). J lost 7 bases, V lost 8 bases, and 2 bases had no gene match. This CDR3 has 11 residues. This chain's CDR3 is CASWEGNEQFF. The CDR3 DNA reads TGTGCCAGTTGGGAGGGAAATGAGCAGTTCTTC.

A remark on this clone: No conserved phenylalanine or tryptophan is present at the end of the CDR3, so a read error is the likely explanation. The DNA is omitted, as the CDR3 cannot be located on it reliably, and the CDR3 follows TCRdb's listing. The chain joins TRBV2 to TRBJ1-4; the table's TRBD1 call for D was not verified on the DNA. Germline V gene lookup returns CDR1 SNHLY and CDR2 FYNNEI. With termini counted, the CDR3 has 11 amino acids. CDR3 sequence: CASSFRDTVRL.

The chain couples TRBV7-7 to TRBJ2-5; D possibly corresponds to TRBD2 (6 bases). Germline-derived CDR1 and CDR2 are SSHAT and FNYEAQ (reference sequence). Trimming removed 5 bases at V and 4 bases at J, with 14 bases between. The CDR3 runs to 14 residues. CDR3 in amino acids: CASSPVGGGETQYF. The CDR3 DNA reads TGTGCCAGCAGCCCAGTGGGGGGTGGAGAGACCCAGTACTTC.

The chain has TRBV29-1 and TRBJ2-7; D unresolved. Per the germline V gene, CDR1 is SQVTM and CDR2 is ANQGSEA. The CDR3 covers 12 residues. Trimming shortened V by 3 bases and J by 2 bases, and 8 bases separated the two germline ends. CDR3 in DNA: TGCAGCGTTGAGGGCAACGCCTACGAGCAGTACTTC. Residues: CSVEGNAYEQYF.

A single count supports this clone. The CDR3 DNA reads as TGTGCCAGCAGCGTGGGGACTAGCGGCCTCTACGAGCAGTACTTC. Its protein is CASSVGTSGLYEQYF. V gene TRBV7-8 combines with J gene TRBJ2-7; the match to TRBD2 covers 11 bases. The germline V gene encodes CDR1 SGHVS and CDR2 FQNEAQ. Losses at the gene ends were 5 bases for V and 3 bases for J; bases not matched to a gene: 6. CDR3 length: 15 amino acids.